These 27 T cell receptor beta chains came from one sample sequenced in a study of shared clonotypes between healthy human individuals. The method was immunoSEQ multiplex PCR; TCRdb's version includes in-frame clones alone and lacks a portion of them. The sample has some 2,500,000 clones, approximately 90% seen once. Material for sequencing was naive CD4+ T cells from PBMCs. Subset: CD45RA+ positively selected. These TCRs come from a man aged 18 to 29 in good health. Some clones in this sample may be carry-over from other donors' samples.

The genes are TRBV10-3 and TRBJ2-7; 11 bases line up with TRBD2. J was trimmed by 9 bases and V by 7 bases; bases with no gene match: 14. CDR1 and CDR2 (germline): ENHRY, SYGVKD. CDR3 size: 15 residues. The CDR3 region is CAITPGLADLGRQYF. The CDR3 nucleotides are TGTGCCATCACCCCGGGACTAGCGGACTTGGGGCGGCAGTACTTC.

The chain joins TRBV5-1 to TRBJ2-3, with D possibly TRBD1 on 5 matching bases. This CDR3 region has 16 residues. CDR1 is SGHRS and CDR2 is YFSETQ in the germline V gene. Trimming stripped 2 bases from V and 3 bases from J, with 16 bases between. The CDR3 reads CASSLAPLTVTDTQYF. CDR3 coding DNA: TGCGCCAGCAGCTTAGCTCCCTTGACAGTGACAGATACGCAGTATTTT.

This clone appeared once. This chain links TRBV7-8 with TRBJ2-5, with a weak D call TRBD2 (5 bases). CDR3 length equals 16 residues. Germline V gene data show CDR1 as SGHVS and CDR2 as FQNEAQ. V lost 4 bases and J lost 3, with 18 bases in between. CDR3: CASSYPGRAVEETQYF. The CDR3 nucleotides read TGTGCCAGCAGCTACCCCGGGCGGGCAGTCGAAGAGACCCAGTACTTC.

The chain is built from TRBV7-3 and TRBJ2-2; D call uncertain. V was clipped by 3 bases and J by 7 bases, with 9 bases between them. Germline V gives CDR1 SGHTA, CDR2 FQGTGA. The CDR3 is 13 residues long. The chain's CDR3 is CASSFSYLGELFF. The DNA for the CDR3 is TGTGCCAGCAGCTTTAGTTATCTCGGGGAGCTGTTTTTT.

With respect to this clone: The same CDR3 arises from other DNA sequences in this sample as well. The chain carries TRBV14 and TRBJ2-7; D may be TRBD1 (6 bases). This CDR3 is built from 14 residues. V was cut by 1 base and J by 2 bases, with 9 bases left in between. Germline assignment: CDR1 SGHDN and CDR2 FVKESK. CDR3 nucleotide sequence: TGTGCCAGCAGCCAAGGAGGGGGAGCCTACGAGCAGTACTTC. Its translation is CASSQGGGAYEQYF.

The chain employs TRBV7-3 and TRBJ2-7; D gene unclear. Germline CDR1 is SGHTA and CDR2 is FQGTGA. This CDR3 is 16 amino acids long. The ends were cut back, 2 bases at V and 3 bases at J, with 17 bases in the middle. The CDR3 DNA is TGTGCCAGCAGCTTAGGACGGACCTTTCGCTACTACGAGCAGTACTTC. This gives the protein CASSLGRTFRYYEQYF.

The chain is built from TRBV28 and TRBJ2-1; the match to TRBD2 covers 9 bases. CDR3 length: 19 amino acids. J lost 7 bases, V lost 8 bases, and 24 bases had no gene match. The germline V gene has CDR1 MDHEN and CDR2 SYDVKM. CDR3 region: CASAGIQGEASGTGNEQFF. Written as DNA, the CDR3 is TGTGCCAGCGCGGGGATTCAGGGAGAGGCTAGCGGGACGGGTAATGAGCAGTTCTTC.

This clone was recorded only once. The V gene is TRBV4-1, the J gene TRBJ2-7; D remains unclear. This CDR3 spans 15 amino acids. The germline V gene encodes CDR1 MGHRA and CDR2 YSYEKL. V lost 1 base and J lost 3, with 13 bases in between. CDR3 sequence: CASSQGSSSFYEQYF. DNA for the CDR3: TGCGCCAGCAGCCAAGGTAGTAGCAGTTTCTACGAGCAGTACTTC.

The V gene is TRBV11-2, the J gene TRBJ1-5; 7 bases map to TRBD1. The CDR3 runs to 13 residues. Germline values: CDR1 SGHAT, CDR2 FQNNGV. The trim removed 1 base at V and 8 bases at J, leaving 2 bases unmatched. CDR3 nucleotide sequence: TGTGCCAGCAGCTTAGGTGGACAGGAGCCCCAGCATTTT. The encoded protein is CASSLGGQEPQHF.

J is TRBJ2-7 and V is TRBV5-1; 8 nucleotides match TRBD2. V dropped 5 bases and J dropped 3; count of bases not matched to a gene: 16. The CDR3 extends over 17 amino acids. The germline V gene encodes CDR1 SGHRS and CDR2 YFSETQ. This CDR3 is CASRVRPGGPVDYEQYF. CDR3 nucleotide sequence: TGCGCCAGCAGGGTGAGGCCGGGAGGGCCGGTAGACTACGAGCAGTACTTC.

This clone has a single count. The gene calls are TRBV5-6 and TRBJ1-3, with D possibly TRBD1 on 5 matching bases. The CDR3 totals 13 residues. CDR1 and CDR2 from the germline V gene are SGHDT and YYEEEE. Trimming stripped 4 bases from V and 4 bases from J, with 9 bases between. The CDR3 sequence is CASSAAGGNTIYF. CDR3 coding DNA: TGTGCCAGCAGCGCGGCAGGGGGAAACACCATATATTTT.

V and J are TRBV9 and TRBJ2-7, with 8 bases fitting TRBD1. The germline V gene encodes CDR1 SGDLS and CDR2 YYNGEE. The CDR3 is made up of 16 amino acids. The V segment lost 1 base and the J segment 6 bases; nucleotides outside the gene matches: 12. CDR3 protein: CASSVLGTGTLAEQYF. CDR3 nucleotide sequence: TGTGCCAGCAGCGTATTGGGGACAGGAACCTTGGCCGAGCAGTACTTC.

In nucleotides, the CDR3 is TGTGCCAGCTCACCACGTACCGGGACGGCCCCCATGAACACTGAAGCTTTCTTT. It is translated as CASSPRTGTAPMNTEAFF. The genes are TRBV18 and TRBJ1-1; TRBD1 might be the D (5 bases). The CDR3 has 18 amino acids. The V gene lost 1 base and the J gene lost 0 bases, with 18 bases spanning the gap. The germline gives CDR1 KGHSH, CDR2 LQKENI.

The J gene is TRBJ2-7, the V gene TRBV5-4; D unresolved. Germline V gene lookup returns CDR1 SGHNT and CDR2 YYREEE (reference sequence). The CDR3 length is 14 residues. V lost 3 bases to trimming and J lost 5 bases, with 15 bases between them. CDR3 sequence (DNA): TGTGCCAGCAGCTCACCGGCGGCCCCCAACGAGCAGTACTTC. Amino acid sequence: CASSSPAAPNEQYF.

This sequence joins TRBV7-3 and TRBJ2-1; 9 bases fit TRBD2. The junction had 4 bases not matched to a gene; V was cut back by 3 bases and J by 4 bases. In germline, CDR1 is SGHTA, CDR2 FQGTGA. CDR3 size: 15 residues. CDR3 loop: CASSFGLAMYNEQFF. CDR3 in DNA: TGTGCCAGCAGCTTCGGACTAGCGATGTACAATGAGCAGTTCTTC.

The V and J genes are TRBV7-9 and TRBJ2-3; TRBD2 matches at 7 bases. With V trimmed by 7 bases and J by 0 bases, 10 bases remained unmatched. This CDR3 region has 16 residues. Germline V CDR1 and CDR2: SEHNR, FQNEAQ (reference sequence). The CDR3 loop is CASNEWSSGSTDTQYF. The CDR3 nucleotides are TGTGCCAGCAACGAATGGTCTAGCGGTAGCACAGATACGCAGTATTTT.

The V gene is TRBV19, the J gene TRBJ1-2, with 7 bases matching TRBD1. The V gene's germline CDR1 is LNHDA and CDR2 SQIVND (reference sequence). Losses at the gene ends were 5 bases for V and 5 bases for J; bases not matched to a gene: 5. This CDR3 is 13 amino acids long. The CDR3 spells CASSPRDSYGYTF. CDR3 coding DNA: TGTGCCAGTAGTCCGAGGGACAGTTATGGCTACACCTTC.

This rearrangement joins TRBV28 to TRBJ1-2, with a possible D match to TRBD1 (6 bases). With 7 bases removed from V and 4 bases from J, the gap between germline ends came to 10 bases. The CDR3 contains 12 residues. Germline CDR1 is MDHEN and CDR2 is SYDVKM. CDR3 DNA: TGTGCCAGCAAGGGGGGCTCCTATGGCTACACCTTC. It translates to CASKGGSYGYTF.

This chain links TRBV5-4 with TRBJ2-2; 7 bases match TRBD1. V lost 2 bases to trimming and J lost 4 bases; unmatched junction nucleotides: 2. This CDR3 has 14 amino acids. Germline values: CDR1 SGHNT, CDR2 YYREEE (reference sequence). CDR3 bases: TGTGCCAGCAGCTTAAACAGGGGCACCGGGGAGCTGTTTTTT. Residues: CASSLNRGTGELFF.

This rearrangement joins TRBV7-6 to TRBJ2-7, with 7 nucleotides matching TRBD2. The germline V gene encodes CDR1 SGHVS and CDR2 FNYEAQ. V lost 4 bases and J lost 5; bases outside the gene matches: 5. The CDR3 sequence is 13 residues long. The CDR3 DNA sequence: TGTGCCAGCAGCTCTAGTGGGGGGGACGAGCAGTACTTC. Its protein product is CASSSSGGDEQYF.

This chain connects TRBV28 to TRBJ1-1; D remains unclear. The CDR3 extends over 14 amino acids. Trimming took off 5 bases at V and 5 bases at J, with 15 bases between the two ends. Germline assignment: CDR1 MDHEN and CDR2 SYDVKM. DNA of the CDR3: TGTGCCAGCAGTCCCCGACGGCTTCGAACTGAAGCTTTCTTT. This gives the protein CASSPRRLRTEAFF.

The CDR3 DNA follows: TGTGCCTGGGGAAGACAGGGGGCTGAAGCTTTCTTT. It is translated as CAWGRQGAEAFF. This sequence joins TRBV30 and TRBJ1-1; 9 bases are a match to TRBD1. The CDR3 runs to 12 residues. The V gene end was trimmed by 5 bases and the J gene end by 6 bases; junction bases not matched to a gene: 4. CDR1 is GTSNPN and CDR2 is SVGIG in the germline V gene (reference sequence).

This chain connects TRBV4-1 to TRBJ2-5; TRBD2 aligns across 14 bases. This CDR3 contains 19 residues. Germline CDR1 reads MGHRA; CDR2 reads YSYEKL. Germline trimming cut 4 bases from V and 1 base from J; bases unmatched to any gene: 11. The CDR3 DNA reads TGCGCCAGCAGCCCAAAGGGACTAGCGGGAGTATGGAGCCAAGAGACCCAGTACTTC. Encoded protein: CASSPKGLAGVWSQETQYF.

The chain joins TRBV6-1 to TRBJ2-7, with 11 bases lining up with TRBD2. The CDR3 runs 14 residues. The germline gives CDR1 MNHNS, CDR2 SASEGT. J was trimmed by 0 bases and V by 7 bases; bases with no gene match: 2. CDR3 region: CASKGLAASYEQYF. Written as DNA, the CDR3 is TGTGCCAGCAAGGGACTAGCGGCCTCCTACGAGCAGTACTTC.

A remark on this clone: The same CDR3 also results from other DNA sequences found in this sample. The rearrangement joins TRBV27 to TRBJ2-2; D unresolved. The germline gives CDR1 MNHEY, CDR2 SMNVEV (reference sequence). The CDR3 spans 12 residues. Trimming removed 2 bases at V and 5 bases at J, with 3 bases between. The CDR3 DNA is TGTGCCAGCAGTTTAATAACCGGGGAGCTGTTTTTT. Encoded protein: CASSLITGELFF.

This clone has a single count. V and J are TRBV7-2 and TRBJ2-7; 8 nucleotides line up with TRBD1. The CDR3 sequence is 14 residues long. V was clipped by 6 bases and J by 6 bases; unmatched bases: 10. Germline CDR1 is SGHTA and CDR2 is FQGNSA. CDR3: CASRLGQAAGEQYF. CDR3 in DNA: TGTGCCAGCAGACTGGGACAGGCAGCGGGCGAGCAGTACTTC.

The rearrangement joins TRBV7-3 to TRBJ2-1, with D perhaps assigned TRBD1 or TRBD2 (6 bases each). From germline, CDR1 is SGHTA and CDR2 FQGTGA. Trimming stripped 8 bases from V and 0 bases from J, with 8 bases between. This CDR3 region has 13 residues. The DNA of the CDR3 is TGTGCCAGCGGAGGGGGCTCCTACAATGAGCAGTTCTTC. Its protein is CASGGGSYNEQFF.